This T cell receptor (beta chain) derives from a study of cytomegalovirus exposure and HLA in healthy donors. The CDR3 runs 16 residues. Germline-derived CDR1 and CDR2 are SGHKS and YYEKEE (reference sequence). With V trimmed by 3 bases and J by 5 bases, 7 bases remained unmatched. Use of 60 Vbeta and 13 Jbeta primers characterized the PCR. Generated by immunoSEQ multiplex PCR, the TCRdb table keeps only in-frame clones and is missing some. The table records nearly 200,000 clones, around 86% of them present only once. The clonotype comes from a man aged 25 to 40 in good health and CMV-seronegative. The sample comprised PBMCs. The chain links TRBV5-5 to TRBJ2-5; 13 bases are shared with TRBD2. CDR3 nucleotides: TGTGCCAGCAGCTCAGGACTAGCGGGAGATGGGGAGACCCAGTACTTC. Amino acids: CASSSGLAGDGETQYF.